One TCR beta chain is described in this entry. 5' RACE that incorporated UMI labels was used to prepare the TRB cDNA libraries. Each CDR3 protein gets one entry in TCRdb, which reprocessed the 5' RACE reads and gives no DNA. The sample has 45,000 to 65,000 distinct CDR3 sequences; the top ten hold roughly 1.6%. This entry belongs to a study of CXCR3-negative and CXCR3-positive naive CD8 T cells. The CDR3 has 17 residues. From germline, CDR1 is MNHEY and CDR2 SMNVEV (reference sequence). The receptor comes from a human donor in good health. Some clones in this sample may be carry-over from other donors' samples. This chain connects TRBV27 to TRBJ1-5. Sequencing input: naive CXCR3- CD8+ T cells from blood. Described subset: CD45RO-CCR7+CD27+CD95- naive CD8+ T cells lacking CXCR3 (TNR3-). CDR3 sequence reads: CASSLWGGRFSNQPQHF.